This TCR beta chain was documented in a study of CD4+ T cells in melanoma. General observations from the study: A reported correlation linked neoantigen-specific CD4+ T cells to CD8+, macrophage and B cell function. Reportedly, melanoma neoantigen-specific CD4+ T cells showed varied differentiation states.

The repertoire was sequenced with immunoSEQ multiplex PCR; TCRdb's copy has only in-frame clones and lacks some. The repertoire includes 15,000 to 20,000 clones, around 85% of them detected once, and 5.4% sits in the top ten. Notes on this clone: Its antigen is as yet unknown.

The sequence was obtained from a human donor with melanoma. Sequencing was performed on cells from a culture (not recorded whether cultured in vitro).

CDR3 sequence reads: CASSLVGRNTEAFF. The CDR3 nucleotides read TGCGCCAGCAGCTTGGTGGGCAGGAACACTGAAGCTTTCTTT. The J gene is TRBJ1-1, the V gene TRBV5-1; D gene ambiguous. CDR3 length: 14 residues. The V end lost 0 bases, the J end lost 1 base, and 7 bases lay between the germline ends. Per the germline V gene, CDR1 is SGHRS and CDR2 is YFSETQ. The complete variable domain, with remaining parts taken from reference TRBV5-1 and TRBJ1-1, reads KAGVTQTPRYLIKTRGQQVTLSCSPISGHRSVSWYQQTPGQGLQFLFEYFSETQRNKGNFPGRFSGRQFSNSRSEMNVSTLELGDSALYLCASSLVGRNTEAFFGQGTRLTVV.